Each of the 12 T cell receptor beta chains below was sequenced from the same sample in a study of blood T cell repertoires in COVID-19. The protocol was immunoSEQ multiplex PCR, while the TCRdb copy is restricted to in-frame clones and leaves out a portion. The sample holds 90,000 to 150,000 clones; approximately 85% are singletons and the top ten take approximately 10%. Sequences were obtained from peripheral blood. The receptors here all came from a man at least 80 years old with acute or convalescent COVID-19.

The chain carries TRBV6-9 and TRBJ1-2; TRBD1 matches 8 bases. CDR1 is MNHGY, CDR2 SVAAGI, per germline. This CDR3 contains 15 residues. The junction had 4 bases not matched to a gene; V was cut back by 4 bases and J by 0 bases. DNA for the CDR3: TGTGCCAGCAGTTCTCGGGACAGGTCTAACTATGGCTACACCTTC. Protein product: CASSSRDRSNYGYTF.

V usage is TRBV7-8 and J usage is TRBJ2-3, with D perhaps matching TRBD2 (5 bases). Trimming took 2 bases from V and 1 from J, leaving 13 bases between them. CDR3 length: 16 residues. Looked up from germline, CDR1 is SGHVS and CDR2 is FQNEAQ. This chain's CDR3 is CASSLSGRSGTDTQYF. Here the CDR3 DNA reads TGTGCCAGCAGCTTATCGGGGAGAAGCGGCACAGATACGCAGTATTTT.

The rearrangement uses TRBV12-3 or TRBV12-4 and TRBJ1-1, with 7 nucleotides matching TRBD1. This CDR3 spans 13 amino acids. J gave up 6 bases and V 2 bases, and 3 bases lay outside the gene matches. The CDR3 DNA follows: TGTGCCAGCAGTTTACAGGGGGAATCTGAAGCTTTCTTT. Translating it yields CASSLQGESEAFF.

This rearrangement joins TRBV7-2 to TRBJ1-2, with D perhaps matching TRBD1 (6 bases). CDR1 is SGHTA and CDR2 is FQGNSA in the germline V gene. Trimming cost V 1 base and J 8 bases, with 14 bases left between them. This CDR3 has 14 residues. The CDR3 DNA reads as TGTGCCAGCAGCTTAGTACGGCAGGGGTACGGCTACACCTTC. It codes for CASSLVRQGYGYTF.

The chain uses TRBV5-5 and TRBJ1-3; possible D gene TRBD1, 5 bases. CDR3 length: 17 residues. With 4 bases removed from V and 0 bases from J, the gap between germline ends came to 17 bases. Germline values: CDR1 SGHKS, CDR2 YYEKEE (reference sequence). For the CDR3, the DNA is TGTGCCAGCAGCCTGGGGACGGCCGCGGGCTCTGGAAACACCATATATTTT. Its protein product is CASSLGTAAGSGNTIYF.

The J gene is TRBJ1-1, the V gene TRBV18; 9 bases are a match to TRBD1. Germline trimming cut 6 bases from V and 5 bases from J; bases unmatched to any gene: 7. The V gene's germline CDR1 is KGHSH and CDR2 LQKENI. This CDR3 spans 14 amino acids. For the CDR3, the DNA is TGTGCCAGCTCCCAAGGGACAGGGAGGACTGAAGCTTTCTTT. It encodes CASSQGTGRTEAFF.

This clone was observed once. This chain uses TRBV27 with TRBJ1-2; no reliable D call. Germline V gives CDR1 MNHEY, CDR2 SMNVEV (reference sequence). V was trimmed by 4 bases and J by 4 bases, leaving 4 bases between them. The length of the CDR3 is 11 residues. CDR3: CASSSGYGYTF. The DNA for the CDR3 is TGTGCCAGCAGTTCCGGCTATGGCTACACCTTC.

The CDR3 loop is CASSRTLESGELFF. The CDR3 DNA is TGTGCCAGCAGCAGAACGTTGGAGAGCGGGGAGCTGTTTTTT. The J gene is TRBJ2-2, the V gene TRBV5-8; D ambiguous. The CDR3 length is 14 residues. The ends were cut back, 4 bases at V and 7 bases at J, with 14 bases in the middle. CDR1 is SGHTS and CDR2 is YDEGEE in the germline V gene.

V and J are TRBV5-4 and TRBJ1-2, with a weak D call TRBD1 (5 bases). Between the trimmed V and J ends, which lost 2 bases and 5 bases, there was a span of 19 bases. The CDR3 length is 16 residues. CDR1 and CDR2 (germline): SGHNT, YYREEE (reference sequence). The DNA for the CDR3 is TGTGCCAGCAGCTTTACGGGGGAGGGGTCTCGGTATGGCTACACCTTC. It codes for CASSFTGEGSRYGYTF. The entire variable domain, with the rest obtained from reference TRBV5-4 and TRBJ1-2, is as follows: ETGVTQSPTHLIKTRGQQVTLRCSSQSGHNTVSWYQQALGQGPQFIFQYYREEENGRGNFPPRFSGLQFPNYSSELNVNALELDDSALYLCASSFTGEGSRYGYTFGSGTRLTVV.

The chain recombines TRBV9 with TRBJ1-1, with D possibly TRBD1 on 5 matching bases. This CDR3 has 14 residues. Per the germline V gene, CDR1 is SGDLS and CDR2 is YYNGEE. V lost 4 bases and J lost 5, with 15 bases in between. In DNA, the CDR3 is TGTGCCAGCAGCCACCCACCGGGGGTAACTGAAGCTTTCTTT. Its translation: CASSHPPGVTEAFF. Full variable domain (remainder filled in from reference TRBV9 and TRBJ1-1): DSGVTQTPKHLITATGQRVTLRCSPRSGDLSVYWYQQSLDQGLQFLIQYYNGEERAKGNILERFSAQQFPDLHSELNLSSLELGDSALYFCASSHPPGVTEAFFGQGTRLTVV.

The rearrangement joins TRBV7-3 to TRBJ2-3, with TRBD1 identical over 10 bases. The ends lost 4 bases at V and 8 bases at J; junction bases unmatched: 3. The germline CDR1 and CDR2 sequences are SGHTA and FQGTGA. The CDR3 runs to 13 residues. CDR3 amino acids: CASSSGQGGTQYF. In DNA, the CDR3 is TGTGCCAGCAGCTCTGGACAGGGGGGTACGCAGTATTTT.

DNA for the CDR3: TGTGCCAGTAGTCTACAGGGTGGGACCTACGAGCAGTACTTC. It codes for CASSLQGGTYEQYF. This chain joins TRBV19 and TRBJ2-7, with D possibly TRBD1 on 6 matching bases. CDR1 is LNHDA and CDR2 is SQIVND in the germline V gene (reference sequence). Deletions cut 5 bases from V and 2 bases from J, with 13 bases between. The length of the CDR3 is 14 residues.